The rows below give T cell receptor beta chains drawn from one sample of a study of T cell changes during pregnancy in multiple sclerosis. Produced via immunoSEQ multiplex PCR; TCRdb's table is partial and in-frame only. The profile shows tens of thousands of clones, around 89% of them singletons. The source material was peripheral blood, sampled in the first trimester of pregnancy. These receptor sequences come from a female donor in good health, enrolled as a control in a pregnancy study. Both conserved end residues are part of each CDR3. D genes are given only for firm matches. Clone size is shown for a subset of rows, as once, few, many or a class of expanded clone.

CDR3aa	CDR3nt	v_gene	j_gene	abundance	d_gene
CASSFGTDYGYTF	TGTGCCAGCAGCTTCGGGACTGATTATGGCTACACCTTC	TRBV6-5	TRBJ1-2	NA	NA
CASSKGQGGYEQYF	TGTGCCAGCAGTAAGGGACAGGGAGGCTACGAGCAGTACTTC	TRBV2	TRBJ2-7	NA	TRBD1
CASSDRGLESYEQYF	TGTGCCAGCAGTGACCGTGGGCTGGAATCCTACGAGCAGTACTTC	TRBV6-4	TRBJ2-7	NA	NA
CASSLGLAGGLTDTQYF	TGTGCCAGCAGTTTGGGACTAGCGGGAGGACTCACAGATACGCAGTATTTT	TRBV28	TRBJ2-3	NA	TRBD2
CASSQVGGGARLEQFF	TGCGCCAGCAGCCAAGTAGGCGGGGGGGCACGGTTGGAGCAGTTCTTC	TRBV4-1	TRBJ2-1	NA	TRBD2
CASSFDSYYGYTF	TGTGCCAGCAGTTTCGACAGCTATTATGGCTACACCTTC	TRBV27	TRBJ1-2	NA	NA
CASNVPGLATQETQYF	TGCGCCAGCAATGTTCCGGGACTAGCGACTCAAGAGACCCAGTACTTC	TRBV4-3	TRBJ2-5	NA	TRBD2
CASSTQGRQETQYF	TGTGCCAGTAGTACTCAGGGGCGTCAAGAGACCCAGTACTTC	TRBV19	TRBJ2-5	NA	NA
CASSLGGGQRNIQYF	TGTGCCAGCAGTCTGGGAGGGGGGCAGAGAAACATTCAGTACTTC	TRBV5-5	TRBJ2-4	once	NA
CASGPRDRVIDTQYF	TGTGCCAGCGGACCCCGGGACAGGGTGATAGATACGCAGTATTTT	TRBV5-6	TRBJ2-3	NA	TRBD1
CASRQTGGADTQYF	TGTGCCAGCAGGCAAACAGGGGGCGCAGATACGCAGTATTTT	TRBV6-1	TRBJ2-3	NA	TRBD1
CASSQTIIVGQGGNTIYF	TGCGCCAGCAGCCAAACCATTATAGTTGGACAGGGGGGAAACACCATATATTTT	TRBV4-1	TRBJ1-3	few	TRBD1
CASSQTTGDYGYTF	TGTGCCAGCTCACAAACAACAGGGGACTATGGCTACACCTTC	TRBV18	TRBJ1-2	NA	TRBD1
CASSLAGGAYEQYF	TGTGCCAGCAGTTTAGCGGGGGGTGCCTACGAGCAGTACTTC	TRBV6-6	TRBJ2-7	NA	TRBD2
CASNNLAGTMRTYEQYF	TGCGCCAGCAACAACTTGGCCGGGACAATGAGGACCTACGAGCAGTACTTC	TRBV5-1	TRBJ2-7	NA	NA
CASSVSKGSAADNSPLHF	TGTGCCAGCAGCGTATCGAAGGGGTCCGCTGCGGATAATTCACCCCTCCACTTT	TRBV9	TRBJ1-6	few	NA
CASSLTPGGDQPQHF	TGCGCCAGCAGCTTGACGCCAGGGGGAGATCAGCCCCAGCATTTT	TRBV5-1	TRBJ1-5	NA	TRBD1
CASSLAGSRQGGRNQPQHF	TGTGCCAGCAGCTTAGCGGGGTCCAGACAGGGTGGGAGGAATCAGCCCCAGCATTTT	TRBV7-2	TRBJ1-5	NA	TRBD1
CASSSNIPYEQYF	TGTGCCAGCAGTTCCAACATACCCTACGAGCAGTACTTC	TRBV28	TRBJ2-7	few	NA
CASSLGDREVNEKLFF	TGCGCCAGCAGCTTGGGGGACAGGGAGGTGAATGAAAAACTGTTTTTT	TRBV5-1	TRBJ1-4	NA	TRBD1
CASSLGHNTGELFF	TGTGCCAGCAGCTTAGGACACAACACCGGGGAGCTGTTTTTT	TRBV5-4	TRBJ2-2	NA	NA
CASSLGLANNEQFF	TGTGCCAGCAGCTTGGGGCTAGCGAACAATGAGCAGTTCTTC	TRBV5-4	TRBJ2-1	few	NA
CASSGGVTEAFF	TGTGCCAGCAGTGGGGGGGTCACTGAAGCTTTCTTT	TRBV25-1	TRBJ1-1	NA	NA
CASSLGHENTIYF	TGTGCCAGCAGCTTAGGACATGAAAACACCATATATTTT	TRBV7-8	TRBJ1-3	NA	NA
CASSEVGEGQVNSPLHF	TGTGCCAGCAGTGAAGTTGGGGAGGGACAGGTCAATTCACCCCTCCACTTT	TRBV6-1	TRBJ1-6	NA	TRBD1
CASSQVDASYEQYF	TGCGCCAGCAGTCAGGTCGATGCCTCCTACGAGCAGTACTTC	TRBV5-1	TRBJ2-7	once	NA
CASSAGTGDYEQYF	TGTGCCAGCAGCGCCGGGACAGGGGACTACGAGCAGTACTTC	TRBV13	TRBJ2-7	NA	TRBD1
CASRTGMSNQPQHF	TGTGCCAGCAGGACAGGGATGAGCAATCAGCCCCAGCATTTT	TRBV6-6	TRBJ1-5	NA	TRBD1
CASSQDRGGQPQHF	TGTGCCAGCAGTCAAGACAGGGGTGGTCAGCCCCAGCATTTT	TRBV6-1	TRBJ1-5	NA	TRBD1
CASSLGQENYGYTF	TGTGCCAGCAGTTTGGGACAGGAGAACTATGGCTACACCTTC	TRBV27	TRBJ1-2	NA	TRBD1
CATGTGSETQYF	TGTGCCACCGGGACAGGGAGTGAGACCCAGTACTTC	TRBV19	TRBJ2-5	once	TRBD1
CRKDTAEAFF	TGCAGAAAAGACACAGCGGAGGCTTTCTTT	TRBV29-1	TRBJ1-1	NA	NA
CASSLDGGQDTQYF	TGTGCCAGCAGCTTAGACGGGGGGCAAGATACGCAGTATTTT	TRBV7-9	TRBJ2-3	NA	NA
CASSPLTAFGEGNEQFF	TGTGCCAGCAGTCCCCTGACAGCCTTCGGGGAGGGTAATGAGCAGTTCTTC	TRBV27	TRBJ2-1	once	TRBD2
CASSPTRGRGDIQYF	TGTGCCAGTAGCCCGACGAGGGGGCGCGGGGACATTCAGTACTTC	TRBV19	TRBJ2-4	once	NA
CASSYEGQGRSGTEAFF	TGCGCCAGCAGCTACGAAGGACAGGGCAGATCAGGGACTGAAGCTTTCTTT	TRBV5-1	TRBJ1-1	NA	TRBD1
CASSDVANYGYTF	TGTGCCAGCAGTGACGTCGCTAACTATGGCTACACCTTC	TRBV2	TRBJ1-2	once	NA
CASSAGTSGRRVGSYEQYF	TGTGCCAGCAGCGCCGGGACTAGCGGGAGAAGAGTCGGCTCCTACGAGCAGTACTTC	TRBV9	TRBJ2-7	NA	TRBD2
CASSQGGTGYEQYF	TGTGCCAGCAGCCAAGGAGGGACAGGCTACGAGCAGTACTTC	TRBV14	TRBJ2-7	NA	TRBD1
CASSAAVNSYNSPLHF	TGTGCCAGCAGTGCGGCGGTAAACTCCTATAATTCACCCCTCCACTTT	TRBV6-1	TRBJ1-6	NA	NA
CASSVGTIQFF	TGTGCCAGCAGCGTAGGGACTATACAGTTCTTC	TRBV9	TRBJ2-1	once	NA
CASALGLSERVGETQYF	TGCGCCAGCGCCCTGGGGCTAAGCGAAAGGGTAGGAGAGACCCAGTACTTC	TRBV5-1	TRBJ2-5	NA	NA
CASSRQGKVSGNTIYF	TGTGCCAGCAGTCGACAGGGAAAAGTATCTGGAAACACCATATATTTT	TRBV2	TRBJ1-3	NA	TRBD1
CASSQKLQEGYGYTF	TGTGCCAGCAGCCAAAAACTTCAGGAGGGCTATGGCTACACCTTC	TRBV4-2	TRBJ1-2	once	NA
CASSPGQGRSGANVLTF	TGTGCCAGTAGCCCGGGACAGGGAAGGTCTGGGGCCAACGTCCTGACTTTC	TRBV19	TRBJ2-6	once	TRBD1
CASSEPGFPYEQYF	TGTGCCAGCAGCGAACCGGGATTCCCCTACGAGCAGTACTTC	TRBV6-1	TRBJ2-7	NA	NA
CASSARQGRVTEAFF	TGTGCCAGCAGTGCCCGACAGGGGCGGGTCACTGAAGCTTTCTTT	TRBV6-5	TRBJ1-1	NA	TRBD1
CASTPGTGYLPNTEAFF	TGTGCCAGCACCCCTGGGACAGGCTATCTCCCGAACACTGAAGCTTTCTTT	TRBV5-6	TRBJ1-1	NA	TRBD1
CAWTPGQGARETQYF	TGTGCCTGGACCCCGGGACAGGGGGCTCGGGAGACCCAGTACTTC	TRBV30	TRBJ2-5	NA	TRBD1
CASSRGGALNTGELFF	TGTGCCAGCAGCCGGGGGGGGGCCCTAAACACCGGGGAGCTGTTTTTT	TRBV14	TRBJ2-2	NA	NA
CATYTPGLARNEQYF	TGTGCCACCTATACCCCGGGACTAGCGAGGAACGAGCAGTACTTC	TRBV28	TRBJ2-7	NA	TRBD2
CSVVGGTGDQAYEQYF	TGCAGCGTTGTTGGCGGGACAGGGGATCAGGCCTACGAGCAGTACTTC	TRBV29-1	TRBJ2-7	NA	TRBD1
CASGLEQGTEAFF	TGTGCTAGTGGTCTTGAACAGGGGACTGAAGCTTTCTTT	TRBV12-5	TRBJ1-1	NA	TRBD1
CASSELGFNQPQHF	TGTGCCAGCAGTGAACTCGGGTTCAATCAGCCCCAGCATTTT	TRBV2	TRBJ1-5	NA	NA
CASSLDSLTDTQYF	TGTGCCAGCAGTTTAGACTCCCTCACAGATACGCAGTATTTT	TRBV6-1	TRBJ2-3	NA	NA
CASSPHRGSHEQYF	TGTGCCAGCAGCCCCCACAGGGGTTCCCACGAGCAGTACTTC	TRBV7-6	TRBJ2-7	NA	TRBD1
CASSEEGAGTDTQYF	TGTGCCAGCAGTGAGGAGGGGGCCGGGACAGATACGCAGTATTTT	TRBV6-1	TRBJ2-3	once	NA
CASSEALRGVMGQRNQPQHF	TGTGCCAGCAGTGAAGCGCTTCGGGGGGTAATGGGACAAAGAAATCAGCCCCAGCATTTT	TRBV2	TRBJ1-5	NA	NA
CASSGRDREGNGYTF	TGTGCCAGCAGTGGACGGGACAGGGAAGGGAATGGCTACACCTTC	TRBV6-5	TRBJ1-2	NA	TRBD1
CASSLGSGRAGEQYF	TGTGCCAGCAGCTTAGGTAGCGGGAGGGCCGGCGAGCAGTACTTC	TRBV11-3	TRBJ2-7	NA	TRBD2